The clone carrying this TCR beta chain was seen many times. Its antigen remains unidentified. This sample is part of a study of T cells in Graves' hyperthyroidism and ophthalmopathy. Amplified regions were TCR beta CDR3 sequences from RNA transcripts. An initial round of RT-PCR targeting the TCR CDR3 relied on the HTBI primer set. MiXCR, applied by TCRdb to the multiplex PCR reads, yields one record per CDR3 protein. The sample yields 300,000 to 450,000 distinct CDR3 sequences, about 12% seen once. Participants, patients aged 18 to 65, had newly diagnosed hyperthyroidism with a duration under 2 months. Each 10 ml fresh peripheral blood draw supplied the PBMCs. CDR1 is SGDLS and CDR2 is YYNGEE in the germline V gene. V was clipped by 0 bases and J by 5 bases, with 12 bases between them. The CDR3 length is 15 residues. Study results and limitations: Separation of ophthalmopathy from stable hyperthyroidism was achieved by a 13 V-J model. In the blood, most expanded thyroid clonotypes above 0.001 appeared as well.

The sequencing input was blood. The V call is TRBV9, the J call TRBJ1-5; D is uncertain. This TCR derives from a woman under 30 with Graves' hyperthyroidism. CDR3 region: CASSVGPLNHQPQHF. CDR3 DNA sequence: TGTGCCAGCAGCGTAGGGCCGTTAAACCATCAGCCCCAGCATTTT. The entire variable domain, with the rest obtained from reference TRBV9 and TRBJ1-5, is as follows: DSGVTQTPKHLITATGQRVTLRCSPRSGDLSVYWYQQSLDQGLQFLIQYYNGEERAKGNILERFSAQQFPDLHSELNLSSLELGDSALYFCASSVGPLNHQPQHFGDGTRLSIL.